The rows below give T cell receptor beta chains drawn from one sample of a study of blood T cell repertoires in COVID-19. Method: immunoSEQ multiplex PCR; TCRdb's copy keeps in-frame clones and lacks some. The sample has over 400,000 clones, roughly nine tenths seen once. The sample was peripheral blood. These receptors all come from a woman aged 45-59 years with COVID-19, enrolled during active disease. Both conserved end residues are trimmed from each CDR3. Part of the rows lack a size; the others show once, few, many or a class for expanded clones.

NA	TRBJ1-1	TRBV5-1	ASRVGGARLNTEAF
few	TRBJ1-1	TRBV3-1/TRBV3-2	ASSQVSGNTEAF
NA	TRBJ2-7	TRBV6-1	ASSVSGANQAYEQY
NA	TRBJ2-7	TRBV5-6	ASSSGTGVAEQY
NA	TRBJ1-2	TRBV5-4	ASSLAPGGGIGYT
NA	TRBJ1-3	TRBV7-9	ASSLVRGDTIY
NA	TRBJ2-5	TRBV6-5	ATSPPGRETQY
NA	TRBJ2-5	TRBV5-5	ASSSAGAQETQY
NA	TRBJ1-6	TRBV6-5	ASSPDRFYNSPLH
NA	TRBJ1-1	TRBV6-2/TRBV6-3	ASSYGRGASEAF
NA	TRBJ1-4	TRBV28	ASSLMGQGNEKLF
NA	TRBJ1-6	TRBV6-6	ASSPGIGHVRGSPLH
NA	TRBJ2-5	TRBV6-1	ASSEGTGSLQTQY
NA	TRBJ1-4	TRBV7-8	ASSLGPNEKLF
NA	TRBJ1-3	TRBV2	ASTLNAGVRNTIY
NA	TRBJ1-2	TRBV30	AWSAGGADGYT
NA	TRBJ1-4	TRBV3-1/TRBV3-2	ASSLQGAGEKLF
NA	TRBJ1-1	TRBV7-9	ASSHTGLAEAF
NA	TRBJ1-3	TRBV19	ASQAGTEPSGNTIY
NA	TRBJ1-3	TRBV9	ASSTGGTGSGNTIY
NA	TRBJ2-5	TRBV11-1	ASSGPRQGAQETQY
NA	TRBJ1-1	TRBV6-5	ASSWTAGGAEAF
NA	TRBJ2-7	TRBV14	ASSQNKGVGEQY
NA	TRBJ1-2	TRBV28	ASSSEFPLGPGDYGYT
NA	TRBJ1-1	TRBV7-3	ASSLGQNTEAF
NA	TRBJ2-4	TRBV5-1	ASSSGQGGIQY
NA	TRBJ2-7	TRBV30	AWSVGSGGEEEQY
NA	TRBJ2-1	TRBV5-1	ASSLAQGSYNEQF
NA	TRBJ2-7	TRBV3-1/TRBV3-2	ASSLGTAISYEQY
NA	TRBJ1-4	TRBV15	ATSRDLGGNEKLF
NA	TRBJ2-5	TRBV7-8	ASSSKRGGPPKETQY
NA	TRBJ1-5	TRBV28	ASSFSREDQPQH
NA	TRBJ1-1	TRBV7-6	ASSRLTGLNTEAF
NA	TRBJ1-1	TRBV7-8	ASSVDVGYQAPGAF
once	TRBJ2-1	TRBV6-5	ASSYDWPFGEQF
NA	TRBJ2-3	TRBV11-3	ASSRGTSGRTDTQY
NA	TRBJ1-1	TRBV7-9	ATPEGANTEAF
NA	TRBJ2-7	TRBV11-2	ASSLGQGFYEQY
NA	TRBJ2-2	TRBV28	ASSLWRQGTGELF
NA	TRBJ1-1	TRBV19	ASSIDPPPGSRAF
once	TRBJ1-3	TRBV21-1	ASSRTGSRNTIY
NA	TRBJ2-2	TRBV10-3	AISERGGNTGELF
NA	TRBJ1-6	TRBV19	ASNIQGAWNSPLH
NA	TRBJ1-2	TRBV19	ASSTSGTGGASYT
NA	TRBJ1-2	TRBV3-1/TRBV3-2	ASSQGQARSYT
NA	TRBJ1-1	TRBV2	ASARILNTEAF
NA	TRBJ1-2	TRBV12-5	ASGPPGQGEGGYT
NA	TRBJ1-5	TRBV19	ASSDRVDNQPQH
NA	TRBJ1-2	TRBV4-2	ASSQLEPEEYGYT
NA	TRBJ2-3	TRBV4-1	ASSQVAGGGAVDTQY
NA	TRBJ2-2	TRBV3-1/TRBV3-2	ASSQRYRGNTGELF
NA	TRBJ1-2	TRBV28	ASSSPQTGGGYT
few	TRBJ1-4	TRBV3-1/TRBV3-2	ASSFPGRANEKLF
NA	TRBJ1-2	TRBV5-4	ASSLDGYGYT
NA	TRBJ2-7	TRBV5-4	ASSLAGDNYEQY